A selection of T cell receptor beta chains follows, all from one sample in a study of cytomegalovirus exposure and HLA in healthy donors. The table came from immunoSEQ multiplex PCR; TCRdb's copy has only in-frame clones and leaves some out. The sample includes some 90,000 clones, 60% to 80% of them seen just once. The sequenced material came from PBMCs. The receptor source for this set is a female donor in good health and CMV-seronegative. Both conserved end residues are part of each CDR3. Each record gives: clone size, V gene, J gene, D gene, CDR3 protein, CDR3 DNA. The D gene is left open where the match is weak. Part of the rows lack a size; the others show once, few, many or a class for expanded clones.

clone_size: once
v_call: TRBV5-1
j_call: TRBJ1-4
d_call: .
cdr3_aa: CASSLGQNNEKLFF
cdr3_nt: TGCGCCAGCAGCTTGGGACAGAATAATGAAAAACTGTTTTTT

clone_size: .
v_call: TRBV2
j_call: TRBJ2-1
d_call: .
cdr3_aa: CASREPPGNEQFF
cdr3_nt: TGTGCCAGCAGGGAACCTCCGGGTAATGAGCAGTTCTTC

clone_size: once
v_call: TRBV4-2
j_call: TRBJ2-5
d_call: .
cdr3_aa: CASSQGPTSSSQETQYF
cdr3_nt: TGTGCCAGCAGCCAAGGCCCGACTTCTTCCTCTCAAGAGACCCAGTACTTC

clone_size: .
v_call: TRBV4-2
j_call: TRBJ2-6
d_call: .
cdr3_aa: CASSQDTGSGANVLTF
cdr3_nt: TGTGCCAGCAGCCAAGATACAGGATCTGGGGCCAACGTCCTGACTTTC

clone_size: .
v_call: TRBV4-1
j_call: TRBJ2-1
d_call: .
cdr3_aa: CASSQPLRGTYNEQFF
cdr3_nt: TGCGCCAGCAGCCAACCCCTGCGGGGCACCTACAATGAGCAGTTCTTC

clone_size: .
v_call: TRBV2
j_call: TRBJ1-4
d_call: TRBD1
cdr3_aa: CASGTGFEKLFF
cdr3_nt: TGTGCCAGCGGGACAGGGTTTGAAAAACTGTTTTTT

clone_size: .
v_call: TRBV14
j_call: TRBJ1-1
d_call: TRBD1
cdr3_aa: CASSHRRGTAHTEAFF
cdr3_nt: TGTGCCAGCAGCCATCGACGCGGGACAGCTCACACTGAAGCTTTCTTT

clone_size: few
v_call: TRBV28
j_call: TRBJ1-2
d_call: .
cdr3_aa: CASSVTGYGYTF
cdr3_nt: TGTGCCAGCAGTGTGACAGGCTATGGCTACACCTTC

clone_size: few
v_call: TRBV5-4
j_call: TRBJ2-2
d_call: .
cdr3_aa: CASSLATGNTGELFF
cdr3_nt: TGTGCCAGCAGCTTGGCCACCGGGAACACCGGGGAGCTGTTTTTT

clone_size: once
v_call: TRBV4-1
j_call: TRBJ1-4
d_call: .
cdr3_aa: CASSPDRGGVDEKLFF
cdr3_nt: TGCGCCAGCAGCCCCGACCGTGGAGGGGTCGATGAAAAACTGTTTTTT

clone_size: .
v_call: TRBV29-1
j_call: TRBJ1-2
d_call: .
cdr3_aa: CSVPLLGDYGYTF
cdr3_nt: TGCAGCGTGCCTTTACTGGGAGACTATGGCTACACCTTC

clone_size: .
v_call: TRBV2
j_call: TRBJ2-1
d_call: TRBD2
cdr3_aa: CASRIAGGLSYNEQFF
cdr3_nt: TGTGCCAGCAGGATAGCGGGGGGTCTCTCCTACAATGAGCAGTTCTTC

clone_size: .
v_call: TRBV5-8
j_call: TRBJ2-7
d_call: TRBD1
cdr3_aa: CASSTRGTGEFYEQYF
cdr3_nt: TGTGCCAGCAGCACCCGAGGGACAGGAGAATTCTACGAGCAGTACTTC

clone_size: once
v_call: TRBV2
j_call: TRBJ1-3
d_call: .
cdr3_aa: CASSEETVGNTIYF
cdr3_nt: TGTGCCAGCAGTGAAGAAACAGTTGGAAACACCATATATTTT

clone_size: few
v_call: TRBV28
j_call: TRBJ1-1
d_call: .
cdr3_aa: CASSVGDGHTEAFF
cdr3_nt: TGTGCCAGCAGTGTCGGGGATGGGCACACTGAAGCTTTCTTT

clone_size: .
v_call: TRBV5-4
j_call: TRBJ2-2
d_call: .
cdr3_aa: CASSPRGPNTGELFF
cdr3_nt: TGTGCCAGCAGCCCCAGGGGACCGAACACCGGGGAGCTGTTTTTT

clone_size: .
v_call: TRBV6-1
j_call: TRBJ2-6
d_call: .
cdr3_aa: CASSEGPGANVLTF
cdr3_nt: TGTGCCAGCAGTGAGGGGCCCGGGGCCAACGTCCTGACTTTC

clone_size: .
v_call: TRBV5-1
j_call: TRBJ2-2
d_call: .
cdr3_aa: CASSLSPGNTGELFF
cdr3_nt: TGCGCCAGCAGCTTGTCTCCGGGGAACACCGGGGAGCTGTTTTTT

clone_size: .
v_call: TRBV30
j_call: TRBJ2-6
d_call: .
cdr3_aa: CAWSRRHSGANVLTF
cdr3_nt: TGTGCCTGGAGTCGGCGGCACTCTGGGGCCAACGTCCTGACTTTC

clone_size: .
v_call: TRBV28
j_call: TRBJ2-1
d_call: TRBD2
cdr3_aa: CASKTGTSEFF
cdr3_nt: TGTGCCAGCAAAACCGGGACTAGCGAGTTCTTC

clone_size: .
v_call: TRBV4-2
j_call: TRBJ1-6
d_call: TRBD1
cdr3_aa: CASSPSTSGQALRPLHF
cdr3_nt: TGTGCCAGCAGCCCATCTACATCGGGACAGGCGCTCAGACCCCTCCACTTT

clone_size: .
v_call: TRBV7-7
j_call: TRBJ2-5
d_call: TRBD1
cdr3_aa: CASSIQGEETQYF
cdr3_nt: TGTGCTAGCAGCATACAGGGGGAGGAGACCCAGTACTTC

clone_size: few
v_call: TRBV7-2
j_call: TRBJ1-5
d_call: TRBD1
cdr3_aa: CASSLERQGGTQHF
cdr3_nt: TGTGCCAGCAGCTTAGAACGTCAGGGGGGCACCCAGCATTTT

clone_size: .
v_call: TRBV18
j_call: TRBJ1-2
d_call: .
cdr3_aa: CASSRGDNYGYTF
cdr3_nt: TGTGCCAGCTCACGGGGGGACAACTATGGCTACACCTTC

clone_size: few
v_call: TRBV4-3
j_call: TRBJ1-1
d_call: .
cdr3_aa: CASSQTSGDTEAFF
cdr3_nt: TGCGCCAGCAGCCAAACTTCAGGTGACACTGAAGCTTTCTTT

clone_size: .
v_call: TRBV2
j_call: TRBJ1-1
d_call: .
cdr3_aa: CASRDNSLNTEAFF
cdr3_nt: TGTGCCAGCAGGGACAATAGTTTGAACACTGAAGCTTTCTTT

clone_size: .
v_call: TRBV6-1
j_call: TRBJ1-1
d_call: TRBD1
cdr3_aa: CASSEKGADRRAFF
cdr3_nt: TGTGCCAGCAGTGAAAAGGGGGCCGACCGGCGGGCTTTCTTT

clone_size: few
v_call: TRBV13
j_call: TRBJ2-7
d_call: TRBD1
cdr3_aa: CASSDSRQGSEQYF
cdr3_nt: TGTGCCAGCAGCGACTCTAGACAGGGCAGCGAGCAGTACTTC

clone_size: few
v_call: TRBV5-1
j_call: TRBJ1-5
d_call: .
cdr3_aa: CASSLGDQNQPQHF
cdr3_nt: TGCGCCAGCAGCTTAGGGGATCAGAATCAGCCCCAGCATTTT

clone_size: .
v_call: TRBV6-5
j_call: TRBJ1-1
d_call: .
cdr3_aa: CASSRSGLWNTEAFF
cdr3_nt: TGTGCCAGCAGTCGTTCGGGACTCTGGAACACTGAAGCTTTCTTT

clone_size: .
v_call: TRBV9
j_call: TRBJ2-5
d_call: TRBD2
cdr3_aa: CASSASAGGPGETQYF
cdr3_nt: TGTGCCAGCAGCGCCTCAGCGGGGGGGCCGGGAGAGACCCAGTACTTC

clone_size: .
v_call: TRBV7-9
j_call: TRBJ1-1
d_call: TRBD1
cdr3_aa: CASSFQPGQGSKNTEAFF
cdr3_nt: TGTGCCAGCAGCTTCCAACCGGGACAGGGGTCGAAGAACACTGAAGCTTTCTTT

clone_size: .
v_call: TRBV7-3
j_call: TRBJ2-5
d_call: TRBD2
cdr3_aa: CASSSGLAGVWQETQYF
cdr3_nt: TGTGCCAGCAGCTCGGGACTAGCGGGGGTGTGGCAAGAGACCCAGTACTTC

clone_size: .
v_call: TRBV14
j_call: TRBJ2-1
d_call: TRBD2
cdr3_aa: CASSRRVAGDYNEQFF
cdr3_nt: TGTGCCAGCAGCAGGAGAGTAGCGGGGGACTACAATGAGCAGTTCTTC

clone_size: .
v_call: TRBV29-1
j_call: TRBJ2-5
d_call: .
cdr3_aa: CSVSGPSGVETQYF
cdr3_nt: TGCAGCGTGAGCGGCCCGTCGGGGGTAGAGACCCAGTACTTC

clone_size: .
v_call: TRBV5-1
j_call: TRBJ1-1
d_call: .
cdr3_aa: CASSGGGRKGNTEAFF
cdr3_nt: TGCGCCAGCAGCGGGGGCGGAAGGAAGGGGAACACTGAAGCTTTCTTT

clone_size: once
v_call: TRBV18
j_call: TRBJ2-5
d_call: .
cdr3_aa: CASSPGQQETQYF
cdr3_nt: TGTGCCAGCTCACCAGGGCAGCAAGAGACCCAGTACTTC

clone_size: .
v_call: TRBV5-1
j_call: TRBJ1-1
d_call: .
cdr3_aa: CASSLGAGGNTEAFF
cdr3_nt: TGCGCCAGCAGCTTGGGGGCAGGTGGGAACACTGAAGCTTTCTTT

clone_size: .
v_call: TRBV2
j_call: TRBJ1-1
d_call: TRBD1
cdr3_aa: CASTEGTGGGTEAFF
cdr3_nt: TGTGCCAGTACGGAGGGCACAGGGGGAGGCACTGAAGCTTTCTTT

clone_size: .
v_call: TRBV7-3
j_call: TRBJ2-2
d_call: TRBD1
cdr3_aa: CASSPGTGIPGGELFF
cdr3_nt: TGTGCCAGCTCCCCCGGGACAGGGATACCTGGGGGGGAGCTGTTTTTT

clone_size: .
v_call: TRBV5-5
j_call: TRBJ2-3
d_call: TRBD1
cdr3_aa: CASINRDRASDTQYF
cdr3_nt: TGTGCCAGCATCAACCGGGACAGGGCTTCAGATACGCAGTATTTT

clone_size: .
v_call: TRBV29-1
j_call: TRBJ2-2
d_call: .
cdr3_aa: CSVPRGTNTGELFF
cdr3_nt: TGCAGCGTTCCTAGGGGCACGAACACCGGGGAGCTGTTTTTT

clone_size: .
v_call: TRBV5-1
j_call: TRBJ1-1
d_call: .
cdr3_aa: CASSSGQTNTEAFF
cdr3_nt: TGCGCCAGCAGCTCGGGACAAACGAACACTGAAGCTTTCTTT

clone_size: .
v_call: TRBV7-2
j_call: TRBJ2-1
d_call: TRBD1
cdr3_aa: CASKGQGVKYEQFF
cdr3_nt: TGTGCCAGCAAAGGACAGGGCGTTAAGTATGAGCAGTTCTTC

clone_size: .
v_call: TRBV4-3
j_call: TRBJ2-7
d_call: TRBD2
cdr3_aa: CASSQGIASGGSYEQYF
cdr3_nt: TGCGCCAGCAGCCAAGGAATAGCCAGCGGGGGCTCCTACGAGCAGTACTTC

clone_size: .
v_call: TRBV5-4
j_call: TRBJ2-7
d_call: .
cdr3_aa: CASSLEGDYEQYF
cdr3_nt: TGTGCCAGCAGCTTAGAGGGGGACTACGAGCAGTACTTC

clone_size: .
v_call: TRBV14
j_call: TRBJ1-2
d_call: .
cdr3_aa: CASSQLPGSSYGYTF
cdr3_nt: TGTGCCAGCAGCCAACTACCCGGGTCGAGCTATGGCTACACCTTC

clone_size: .
v_call: TRBV7-9
j_call: TRBJ1-2
d_call: .
cdr3_aa: CASHGESNYGYTF
cdr3_nt: TGTGCCAGCCATGGGGAGTCGAACTATGGCTACACCTTC

clone_size: .
v_call: TRBV4-3
j_call: TRBJ2-2
d_call: TRBD1
cdr3_aa: CASSLGQGVVGELFF
cdr3_nt: TGCGCCAGCAGCTTGGGACAGGGGGTGGTCGGGGAGCTGTTTTTT

clone_size: once
v_call: TRBV6-5
j_call: TRBJ2-7
d_call: .
cdr3_aa: CASSYDGTSSYEQYF
cdr3_nt: TGTGCCAGCAGTTACGACGGAACTAGCTCCTACGAGCAGTACTTC

clone_size: .
v_call: TRBV7-2
j_call: TRBJ1-1
d_call: TRBD1
cdr3_aa: CASSTGQAHSEAFF
cdr3_nt: TGTGCCAGCAGCACCGGACAGGCCCATAGTGAAGCTTTCTTT

clone_size: .
v_call: TRBV30
j_call: TRBJ1-5
d_call: .
cdr3_aa: CAWTGALNQPQHF
cdr3_nt: TGTGCCTGGACAGGGGCACTCAATCAGCCCCAGCATTTT

clone_size: .
v_call: TRBV6-1
j_call: TRBJ1-1
d_call: TRBD1
cdr3_aa: CASRTRGHTEAFF
cdr3_nt: TGTGCCAGCCGTACAAGGGGGCATACTGAAGCTTTCTTT

clone_size: .
v_call: TRBV4-3
j_call: TRBJ1-2
d_call: .
cdr3_aa: CASSQDRWRGDGYTF
cdr3_nt: TGCGCCAGCAGCCAAGACCGGTGGCGCGGTGATGGCTACACCTTC

clone_size: .
v_call: TRBV4-1
j_call: TRBJ2-7
d_call: TRBD2
cdr3_aa: CASSQAGLAETYEQYF
cdr3_nt: TGCGCCAGCAGCCAAGCCGGACTAGCGGAGACCTACGAGCAGTACTTC

clone_size: .
v_call: TRBV30
j_call: TRBJ1-2
d_call: TRBD1
cdr3_aa: CASNQGEDYGYTF
cdr3_nt: TGTGCCAGCAACCAGGGGGAGGACTATGGCTACACCTTC

clone_size: .
v_call: TRBV7-6
j_call: TRBJ1-1
d_call: TRBD1
cdr3_aa: CASSAGQAAEAFF
cdr3_nt: TGTGCCAGCAGCGCGGGACAGGCTGCCGAAGCTTTCTTT

clone_size: .
v_call: TRBV27
j_call: TRBJ2-2
d_call: TRBD2
cdr3_aa: CASKSGGNTGELFF
cdr3_nt: TGTGCCTCTAAGAGCGGGGGGAACACCGGGGAGCTGTTTTTT

clone_size: .
v_call: TRBV27
j_call: TRBJ1-2
d_call: TRBD1
cdr3_aa: CASSLRPQGAGGYTF
cdr3_nt: TGTGCCAGCAGTTTAAGGCCCCAGGGGGCCGGTGGCTACACCTTC